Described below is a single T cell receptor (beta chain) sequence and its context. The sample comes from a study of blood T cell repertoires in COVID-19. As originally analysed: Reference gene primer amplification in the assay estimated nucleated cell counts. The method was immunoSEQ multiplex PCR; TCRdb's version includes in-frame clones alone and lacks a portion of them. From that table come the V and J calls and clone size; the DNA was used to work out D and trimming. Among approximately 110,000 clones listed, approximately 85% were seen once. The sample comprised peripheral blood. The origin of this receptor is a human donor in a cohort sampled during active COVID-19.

The DNA of the CDR3 is TGTGCCAGCTCACCACCGTCTAGCGGGGCACCCTACGAGCAGTACTTC. This encodes CASSPPSSGAPYEQYF. The V gene is TRBV18, the J gene TRBJ2-7, with 9 positions matching TRBD2. Germline-derived CDR1 and CDR2 are KGHSH and LQKENI. This CDR3 contains 16 residues. V lost 0 bases, J lost 2 bases, and 5 bases stayed unmatched.